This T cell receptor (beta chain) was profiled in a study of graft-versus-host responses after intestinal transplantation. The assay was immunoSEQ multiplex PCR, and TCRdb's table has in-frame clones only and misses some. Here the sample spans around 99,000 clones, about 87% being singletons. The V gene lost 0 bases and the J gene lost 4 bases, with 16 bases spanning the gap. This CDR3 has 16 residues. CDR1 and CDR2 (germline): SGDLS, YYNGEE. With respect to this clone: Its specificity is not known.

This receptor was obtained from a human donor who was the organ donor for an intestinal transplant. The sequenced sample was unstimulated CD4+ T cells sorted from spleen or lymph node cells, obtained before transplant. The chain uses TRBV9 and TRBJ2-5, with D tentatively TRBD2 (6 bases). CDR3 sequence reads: CASSVAVGARGETQYF. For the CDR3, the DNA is TGTGCCAGCAGCGTAGCCGTCGGGGCGCGGGGAGAGACCCAGTACTTC.